The present T cell receptor beta chain was sequenced within a study of identifying expanded T cells in peripheral blood. A note on this clone: Its antigen is as yet unknown.

Study observations and caveats: Across healthy donors, higher total template counts meant significantly greater approximately two-week count variance. Technical replicates showed 0.9 to 1.5 changed clones; about 2 weeks 15 to 20; four weeks 19.

This table comes from immunoSEQ multiplex PCR, and its TCRdb copy is limited to in-frame clones, with some not included. The data contain approximately 110,000 clones, 75% to 90% of them singletons. Healthy donors had no documented immune events, such as infections, while sampled. The CDR3 is 14 amino acids. V dropped 7 bases and J dropped 5 bases, with 16 bases sitting between them. In germline, CDR1 is ENHRY, CDR2 SYGVKD. This TCR came from a person aged 18 to 75 in good health. The V call is TRBV10-3, the J call TRBJ2-3, with D maybe TRBD1 (8 bases). The sequenced material came from blood. Written as DNA, the CDR3 is TGTGCCATCATAAGGACAGGGAGGGAAGATACGCAGTATTTT. This codes for CAIIRTGREDTQYF.